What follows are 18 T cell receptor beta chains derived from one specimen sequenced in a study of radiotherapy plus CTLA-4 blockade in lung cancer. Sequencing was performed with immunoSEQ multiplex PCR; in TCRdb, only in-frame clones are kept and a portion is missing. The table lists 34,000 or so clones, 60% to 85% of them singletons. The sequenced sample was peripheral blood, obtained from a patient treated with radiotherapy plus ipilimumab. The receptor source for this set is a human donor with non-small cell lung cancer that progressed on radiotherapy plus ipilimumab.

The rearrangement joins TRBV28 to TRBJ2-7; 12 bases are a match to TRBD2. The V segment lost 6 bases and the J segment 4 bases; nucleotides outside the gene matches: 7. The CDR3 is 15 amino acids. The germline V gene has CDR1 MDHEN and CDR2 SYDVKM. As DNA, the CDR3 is TGTGCCAGCAGCAGACTAGCGGGAGTCGATTACGAGCAGTACTTC. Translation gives CASSRLAGVDYEQYF.

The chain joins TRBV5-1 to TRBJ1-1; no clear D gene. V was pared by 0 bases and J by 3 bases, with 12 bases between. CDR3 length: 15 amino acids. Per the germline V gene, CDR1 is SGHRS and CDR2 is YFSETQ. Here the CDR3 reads CASSLESEPYTEAFF. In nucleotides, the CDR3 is TGCGCCAGCAGCTTGGAATCAGAACCGTACACTGAAGCTTTCTTT.

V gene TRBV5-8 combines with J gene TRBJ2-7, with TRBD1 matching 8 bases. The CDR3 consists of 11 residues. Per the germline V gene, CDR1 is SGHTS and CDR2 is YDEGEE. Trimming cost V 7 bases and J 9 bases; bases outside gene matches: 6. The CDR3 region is CASSLGTGQYF. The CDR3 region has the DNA TGTGCCAGCTCCCTCGGGACAGGGCAGTACTTC.

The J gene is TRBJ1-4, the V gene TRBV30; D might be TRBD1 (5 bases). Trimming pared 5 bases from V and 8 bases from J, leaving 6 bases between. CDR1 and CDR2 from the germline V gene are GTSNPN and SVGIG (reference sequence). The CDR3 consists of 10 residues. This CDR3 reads CAWGTEKLFF. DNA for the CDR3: TGTGCCTGGGGGACGGAAAAACTGTTTTTT. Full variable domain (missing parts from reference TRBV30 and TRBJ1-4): SQTIHQWPATLVQPVGSPLSLECTVEGTSNPNLYWYRQAAGRGLQLLFYSVGIGQISSEVPQNLSASRPQDRQFILSSKKLLLSDSGFYLCAWGTEKLFFGSGTQLSVL.

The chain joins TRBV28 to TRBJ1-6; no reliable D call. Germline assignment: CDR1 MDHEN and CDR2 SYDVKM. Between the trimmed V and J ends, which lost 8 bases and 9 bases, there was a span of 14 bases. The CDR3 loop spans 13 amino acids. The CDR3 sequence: CASGRIGPSPLHF. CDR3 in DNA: TGTGCCAGCGGCCGTATAGGTCCTTCACCCCTCCACTTT.

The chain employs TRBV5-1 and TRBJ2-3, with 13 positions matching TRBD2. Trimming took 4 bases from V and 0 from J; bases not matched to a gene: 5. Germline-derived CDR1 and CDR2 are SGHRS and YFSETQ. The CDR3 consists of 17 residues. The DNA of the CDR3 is TGCGCCAGCAGCACGGGACTAGCGGGATTTAGCACAGATACGCAGTATTTT. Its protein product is CASSTGLAGFSTDTQYF.

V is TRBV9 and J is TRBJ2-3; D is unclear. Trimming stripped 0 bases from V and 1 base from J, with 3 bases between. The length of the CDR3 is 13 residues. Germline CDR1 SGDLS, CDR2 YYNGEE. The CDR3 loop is CASSVEGTDTQYF. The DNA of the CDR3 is TGTGCCAGCAGCGTAGAGGGCACAGATACGCAGTATTTT. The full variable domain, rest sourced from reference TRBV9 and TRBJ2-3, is DSGVTQTPKHLITATGQRVTLRCSPRSGDLSVYWYQQSLDQGLQFLIQYYNGEERAKGNILERFSAQQFPDLHSELNLSSLELGDSALYFCASSVEGTDTQYFGPGTRLTVL.

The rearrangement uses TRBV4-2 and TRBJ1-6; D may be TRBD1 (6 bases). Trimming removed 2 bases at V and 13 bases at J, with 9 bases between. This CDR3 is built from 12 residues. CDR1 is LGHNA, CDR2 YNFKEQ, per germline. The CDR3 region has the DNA TGTGCCAGCAGCCAACAGGGGTTCCCCCTCCACTTT. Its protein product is CASSQQGFPLHF.

The CDR3 reads CASSPTISNTQYF. In DNA, the CDR3 is TGTGCCAGCAGCCCAACGATCTCGAATACGCAGTATTTT. The genes are TRBV7-2 and TRBJ2-3; no clear D. The CDR3 length is 13 residues. Germline V CDR1 and CDR2: SGHTA, FQGNSA. V lost 5 bases and J 7 bases, leaving 13 bases between the germline ends.

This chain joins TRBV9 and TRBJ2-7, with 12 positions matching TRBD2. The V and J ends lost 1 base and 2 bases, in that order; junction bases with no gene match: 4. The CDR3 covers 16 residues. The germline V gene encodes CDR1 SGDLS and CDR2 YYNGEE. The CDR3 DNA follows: TGTGCCAGCAGCGTAAGACTAGCGGGGGCCCCCTACGAGCAGTACTTC. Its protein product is CASSVRLAGAPYEQYF. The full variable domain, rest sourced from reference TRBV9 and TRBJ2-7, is DSGVTQTPKHLITATGQRVTLRCSPRSGDLSVYWYQQSLDQGLQFLIQYYNGEERAKGNILERFSAQQFPDLHSELNLSSLELGDSALYFCASSVRLAGAPYEQYFGPGTRLTVT.

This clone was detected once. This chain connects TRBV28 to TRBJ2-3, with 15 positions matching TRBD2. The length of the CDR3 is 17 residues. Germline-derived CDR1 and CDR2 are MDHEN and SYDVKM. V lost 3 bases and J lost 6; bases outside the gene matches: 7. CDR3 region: CASSLGLAGGVRDTQYF. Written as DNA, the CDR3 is TGTGCCAGCAGTTTGGGACTAGCGGGAGGAGTTCGGGATACGCAGTATTTT.

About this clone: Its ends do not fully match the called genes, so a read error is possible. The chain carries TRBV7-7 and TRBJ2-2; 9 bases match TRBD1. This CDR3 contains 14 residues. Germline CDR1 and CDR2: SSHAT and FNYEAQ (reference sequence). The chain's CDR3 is CASSQDRGTGELFF. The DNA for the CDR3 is TGTGCTAGCAGCCAGGACAGGGGTACCGGGGAGCTGTTTTTT.

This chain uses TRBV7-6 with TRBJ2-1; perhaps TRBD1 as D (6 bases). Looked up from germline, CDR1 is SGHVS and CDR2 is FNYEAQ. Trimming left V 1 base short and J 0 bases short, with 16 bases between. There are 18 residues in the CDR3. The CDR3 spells CASSLGDWQGSSYNEQFF. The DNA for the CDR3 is TGTGCCAGCAGCTTAGGGGATTGGCAGGGGAGCTCCTACAATGAGCAGTTCTTC.

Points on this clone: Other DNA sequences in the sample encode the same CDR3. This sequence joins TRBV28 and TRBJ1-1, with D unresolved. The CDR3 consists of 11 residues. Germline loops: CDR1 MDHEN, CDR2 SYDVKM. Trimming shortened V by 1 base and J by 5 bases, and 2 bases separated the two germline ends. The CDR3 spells CASSLSTEAFF. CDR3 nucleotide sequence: TGTGCCAGCAGTTTATCAACTGAAGCTTTCTTT.

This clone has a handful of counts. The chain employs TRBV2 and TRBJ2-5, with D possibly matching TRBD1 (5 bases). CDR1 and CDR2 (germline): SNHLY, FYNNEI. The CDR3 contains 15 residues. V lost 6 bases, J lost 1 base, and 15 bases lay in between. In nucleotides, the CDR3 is TGTGCCAGCAGCCAACTCTCGACAGCCCAAGAGACCCAGTACTTC. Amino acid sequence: CASSQLSTAQETQYF.

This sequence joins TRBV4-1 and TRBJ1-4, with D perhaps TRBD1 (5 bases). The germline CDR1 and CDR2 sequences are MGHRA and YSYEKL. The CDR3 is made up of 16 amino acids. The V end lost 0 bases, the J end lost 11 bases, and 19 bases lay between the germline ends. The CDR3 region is CASSQDKRTPMGKLFF. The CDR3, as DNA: TGCGCCAGCAGCCAAGATAAGAGGACACCCATGGGGAAACTGTTTTTT.

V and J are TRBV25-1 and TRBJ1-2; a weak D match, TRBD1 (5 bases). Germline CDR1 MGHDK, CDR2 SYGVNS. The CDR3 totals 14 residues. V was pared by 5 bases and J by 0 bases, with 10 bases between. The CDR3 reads CASSLGTANYGYTF. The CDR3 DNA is TGTGCCAGCAGTTTGGGGACCGCTAACTATGGCTACACCTTC.

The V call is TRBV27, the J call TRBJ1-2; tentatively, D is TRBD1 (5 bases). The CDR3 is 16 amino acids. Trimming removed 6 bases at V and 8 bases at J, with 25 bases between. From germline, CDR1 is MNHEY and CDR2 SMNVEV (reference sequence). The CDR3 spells CASSRTPGKEVSGYTF. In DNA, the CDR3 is TGTGCCAGCAGCCGGACTCCAGGGAAAGAAGTGTCAGGCTACACCTTC.